This T cell receptor beta chain comes out of a study of cytomegalovirus exposure and HLA in healthy donors. The V gene lost 2 bases and the J gene lost 3 bases, with 11 bases spanning the gap. This CDR3 is built from 14 residues. Germline CDR1 reads MDHEN; CDR2 reads SYDVKM. Some clones are missing from TCRdb's copy, which holds only in-frame ones; the method was immunoSEQ multiplex PCR. The sample shows around 90,000 clones, roughly 84% of them seen only once. The rearrangement uses TRBV28 and TRBJ2-7; possibly TRBD2 for D (5 bases). Sequencing was done on a sample of PBMCs. The sequence was obtained from a woman aged 18-30 years in good health and CMV-seropositive. The CDR3 loop is CASSLPDGVYEQYF. The CDR3 region has the DNA TGTGCCAGCAGTTTACCCGACGGGGTCTACGAGCAGTACTTC.